The clone carrying this TCR beta chain was seen only once. This record comes from a study of cytomegalovirus exposure and HLA in healthy donors. The CDR3 totals 14 residues. CDR1 and CDR2 from the germline V gene are MNHEY and SVGAGI. Trimming cost V 8 bases and J 7 bases, with 17 bases left between them. Measured with immunoSEQ multiplex PCR; TCRdb has only the in-frame clones, and not every one. The sample holds more than 110,000 clones; about 90% are singletons and the top ten take 7.9%. The TCR sequence derives from a woman aged 18-29 years in good health and CMV-seropositive. Sequencing used PBMCs. The J gene is TRBJ1-4, the V gene TRBV6-5; D unresolved. The CDR3 reads CASRPTREAEKLFF. The CDR3 region has the DNA TGTGCCAGCCGCCCCACACGGGAGGCTGAAAAACTGTTTTTT.